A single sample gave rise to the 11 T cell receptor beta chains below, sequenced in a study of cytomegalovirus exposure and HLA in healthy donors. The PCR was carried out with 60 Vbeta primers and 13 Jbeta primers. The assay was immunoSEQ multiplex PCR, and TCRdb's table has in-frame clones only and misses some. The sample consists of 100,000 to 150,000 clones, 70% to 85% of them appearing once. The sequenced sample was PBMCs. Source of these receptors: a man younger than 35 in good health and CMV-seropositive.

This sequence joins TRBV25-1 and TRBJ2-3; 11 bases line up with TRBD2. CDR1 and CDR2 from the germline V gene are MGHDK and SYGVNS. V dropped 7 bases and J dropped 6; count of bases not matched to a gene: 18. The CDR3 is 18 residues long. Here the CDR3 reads CASTLREIAGGPGDTQYF. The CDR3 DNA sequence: TGTGCCAGCACCCTGAGGGAAATAGCGGGGGGGCCGGGGGATACGCAGTATTTT. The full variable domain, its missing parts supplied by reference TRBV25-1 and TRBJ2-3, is EADIYQTPRYLVIGTGKKITLECSQTMGHDKMYWYQQDPGMELHLIHYSYGVNSTEKGDLSSESTVSRIRTEHFPLTLESARPSHTSQYLCASTLREIAGGPGDTQYFGPGTRLTVL.

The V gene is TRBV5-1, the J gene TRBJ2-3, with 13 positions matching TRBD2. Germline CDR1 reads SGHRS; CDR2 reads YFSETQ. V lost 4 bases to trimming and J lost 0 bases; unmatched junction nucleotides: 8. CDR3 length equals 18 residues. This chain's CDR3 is CASSTTSGGSPSTDTQYF. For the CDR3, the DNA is TGCGCCAGCAGCACGACTAGCGGGGGGTCTCCTAGCACAGATACGCAGTATTTT. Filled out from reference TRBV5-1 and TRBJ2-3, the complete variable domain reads KAGVTQTPRYLIKTRGQQVTLSCSPISGHRSVSWYQQTPGQGLQFLFEYFSETQRNKGNFPGRFSGRQFSNSRSEMNVSTLELGDSALYLCASSTTSGGSPSTDTQYFGPGTRLTVL.

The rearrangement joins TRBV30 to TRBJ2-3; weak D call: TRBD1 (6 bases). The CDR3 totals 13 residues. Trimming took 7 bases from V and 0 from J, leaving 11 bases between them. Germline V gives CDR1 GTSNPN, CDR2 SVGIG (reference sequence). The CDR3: CAYNRESTDTQYF. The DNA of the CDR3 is TGTGCCTACAACAGGGAGAGCACAGATACGCAGTATTTT.

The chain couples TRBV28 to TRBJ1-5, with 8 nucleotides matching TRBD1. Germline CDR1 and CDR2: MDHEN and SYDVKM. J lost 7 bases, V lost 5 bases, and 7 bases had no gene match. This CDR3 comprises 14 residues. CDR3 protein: CASSISGGRQPQHF. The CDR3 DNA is TGTGCCAGCAGTATCTCAGGGGGCAGGCAGCCCCAGCATTTT.

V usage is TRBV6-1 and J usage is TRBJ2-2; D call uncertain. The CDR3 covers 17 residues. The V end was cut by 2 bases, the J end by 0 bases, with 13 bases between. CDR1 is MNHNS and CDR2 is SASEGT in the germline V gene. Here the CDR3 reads CASSELVTEANTGELFF. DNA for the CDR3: TGTGCCAGCAGTGAACTGGTGACCGAGGCGAACACCGGGGAGCTGTTTTTT.

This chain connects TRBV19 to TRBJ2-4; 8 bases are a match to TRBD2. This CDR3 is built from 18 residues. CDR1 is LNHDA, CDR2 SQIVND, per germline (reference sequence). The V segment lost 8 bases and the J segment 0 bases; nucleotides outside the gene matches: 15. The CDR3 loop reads CASRPPREGHLAKNIQYF. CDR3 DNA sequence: TGTGCCAGTCGCCCGCCACGGGAGGGACACTTAGCCAAAAACATTCAGTACTTC.

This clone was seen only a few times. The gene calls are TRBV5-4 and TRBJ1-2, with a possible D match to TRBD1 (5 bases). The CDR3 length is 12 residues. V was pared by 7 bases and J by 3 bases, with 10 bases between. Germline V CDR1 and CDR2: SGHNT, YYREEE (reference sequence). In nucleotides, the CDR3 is TGTGCCAGCGCAGGGTATGACTATGGCTACACCTTC. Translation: CASAGYDYGYTF.

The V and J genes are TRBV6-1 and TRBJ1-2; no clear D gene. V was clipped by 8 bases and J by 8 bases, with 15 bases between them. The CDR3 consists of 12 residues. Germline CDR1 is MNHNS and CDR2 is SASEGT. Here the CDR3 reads CASEAAVWGYTF. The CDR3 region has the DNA TGTGCCAGCGAGGCTGCAGTATGGGGCTACACCTTC.

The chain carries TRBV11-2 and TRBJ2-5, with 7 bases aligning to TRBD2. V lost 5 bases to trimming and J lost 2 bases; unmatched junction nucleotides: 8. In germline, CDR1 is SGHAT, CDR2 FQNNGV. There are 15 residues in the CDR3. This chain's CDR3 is CASSAEWTSQETQYF. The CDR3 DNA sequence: TGTGCCAGCAGCGCCGAATGGACTAGTCAAGAGACCCAGTACTTC.

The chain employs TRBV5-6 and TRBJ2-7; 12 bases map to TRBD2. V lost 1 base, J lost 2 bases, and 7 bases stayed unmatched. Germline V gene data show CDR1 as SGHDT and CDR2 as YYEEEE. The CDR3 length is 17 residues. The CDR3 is CASSLYVRTSGTYEQYF. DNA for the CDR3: TGTGCCAGCAGCTTGTACGTCCGGACTAGCGGGACCTACGAGCAGTACTTC.

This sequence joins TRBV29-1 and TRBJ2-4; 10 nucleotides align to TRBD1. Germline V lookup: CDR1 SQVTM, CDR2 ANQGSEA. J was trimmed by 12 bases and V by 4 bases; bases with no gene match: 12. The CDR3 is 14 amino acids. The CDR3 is CSVGLPGQGHSQYF. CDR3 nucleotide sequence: TGCAGCGTTGGTCTCCCGGGACAGGGGCACAGTCAGTACTTC. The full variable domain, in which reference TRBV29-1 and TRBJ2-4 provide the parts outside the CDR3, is SAVISQKPSRDICQRGTSLTIQCQVDSQVTMMFWYRQQPGQSLTLIATANQGSEATYESGFVIDKFPISRPNLTFSTLTVSNMSPEDSSIYLCSVGLPGQGHSQYFGAGTRLSVL.